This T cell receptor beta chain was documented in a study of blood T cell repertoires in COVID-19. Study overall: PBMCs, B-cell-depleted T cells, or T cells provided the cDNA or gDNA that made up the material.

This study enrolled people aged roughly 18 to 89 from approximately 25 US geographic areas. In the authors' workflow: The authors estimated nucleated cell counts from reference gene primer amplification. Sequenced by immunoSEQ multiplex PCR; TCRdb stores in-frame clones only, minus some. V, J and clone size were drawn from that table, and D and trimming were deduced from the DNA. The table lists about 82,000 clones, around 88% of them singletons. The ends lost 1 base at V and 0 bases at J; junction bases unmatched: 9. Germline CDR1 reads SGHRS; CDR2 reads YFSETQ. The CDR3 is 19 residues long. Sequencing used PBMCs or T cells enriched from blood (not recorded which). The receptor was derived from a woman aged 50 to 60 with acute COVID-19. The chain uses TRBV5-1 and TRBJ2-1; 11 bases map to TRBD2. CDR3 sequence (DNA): TGCGCCAGCAGCTTGAGGTTACTAGCGGGAGTAGGCTCCTACAATGAGCAGTTCTTC. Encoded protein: CASSLRLLAGVGSYNEQFF. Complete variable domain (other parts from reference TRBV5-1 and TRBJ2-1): KAGVTQTPRYLIKTRGQQVTLSCSPISGHRSVSWYQQTPGQGLQFLFEYFSETQRNKGNFPGRFSGRQFSNSRSEMNVSTLELGDSALYLCASSLRLLAGVGSYNEQFFGPGTRLTVL.